This T cell receptor (beta chain) emerged from a study of identical twins. Turning to this clonotype: Its specificity is unknown.

Donors were all healthy Caucasians. Findings of the study overall: In beta out-of-frame sequences, the excess sharing between twins was weaker.

After removal of 4 bases from V and 5 bases from J, the junction contained 5 bases not matched to a gene. Per the germline V gene, CDR1 is SGHDN and CDR2 is FVKESK. This CDR3 spans 14 amino acids. A universal primer site was incorporated via template switching, and the cDNA contained unique molecular identifiers. MiXCR, run by TCRdb on the 5' RACE reads, gives a single entry per CDR3 protein. Here the sample spans nearly 650,000 distinct CDR3 sequences, just over 7% being singletons. This sample also belongs to another study, concerning yellow fever vaccine responses in identical twins.

The sequenced sample was PBMCs. The sequence came from a woman in her late teens or twenties in good health. The rearrangement uses TRBV14 and TRBJ1-1, with 9 bases lining up with TRBD1. The CDR3 region is CASSLTGGWTEAFF. CDR3 nucleotides: TGTGCCAGCAGCCTTACAGGGGGCTGGACTGAAGCTTTCTTT.